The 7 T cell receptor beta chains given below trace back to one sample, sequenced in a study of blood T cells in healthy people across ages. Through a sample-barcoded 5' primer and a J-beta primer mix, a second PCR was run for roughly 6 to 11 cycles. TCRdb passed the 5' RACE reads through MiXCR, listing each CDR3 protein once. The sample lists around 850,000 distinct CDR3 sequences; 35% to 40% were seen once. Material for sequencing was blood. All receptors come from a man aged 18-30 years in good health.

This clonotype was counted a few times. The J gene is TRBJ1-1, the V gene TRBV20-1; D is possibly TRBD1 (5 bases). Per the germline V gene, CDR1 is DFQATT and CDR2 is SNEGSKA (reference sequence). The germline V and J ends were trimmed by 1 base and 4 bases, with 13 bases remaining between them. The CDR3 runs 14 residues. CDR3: CSARVGGPITEAFF. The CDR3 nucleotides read TGCAGTGCTAGAGTCGGGGGTCCCATCACTGAAGCTTTCTTT.

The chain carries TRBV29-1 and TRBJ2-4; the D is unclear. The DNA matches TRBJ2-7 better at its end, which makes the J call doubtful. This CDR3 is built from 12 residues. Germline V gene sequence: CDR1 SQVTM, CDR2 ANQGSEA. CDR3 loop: CSVGRVADEQYF. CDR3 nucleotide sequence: TGCAGCGTTGGTCGGGTCGCTGACGAGCAGTACTTC.

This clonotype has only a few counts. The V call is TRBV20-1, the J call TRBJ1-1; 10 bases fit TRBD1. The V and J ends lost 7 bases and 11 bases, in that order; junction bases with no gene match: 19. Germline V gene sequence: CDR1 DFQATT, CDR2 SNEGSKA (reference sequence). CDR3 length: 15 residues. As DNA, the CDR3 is TGCAGTGTGGCGAGGAAGGGACAGGGGCTTACGGGCGCTTTCTTT. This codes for CSVARKGQGLTGAFF.

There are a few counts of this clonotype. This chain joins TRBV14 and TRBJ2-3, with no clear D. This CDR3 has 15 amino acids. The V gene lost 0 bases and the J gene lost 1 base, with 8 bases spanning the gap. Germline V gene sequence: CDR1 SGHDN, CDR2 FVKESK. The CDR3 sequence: CASSQDPLRTDTQYF. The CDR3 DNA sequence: TGTGCCAGCAGCCAAGATCCGCTACGCACAGATACGCAGTATTTT.

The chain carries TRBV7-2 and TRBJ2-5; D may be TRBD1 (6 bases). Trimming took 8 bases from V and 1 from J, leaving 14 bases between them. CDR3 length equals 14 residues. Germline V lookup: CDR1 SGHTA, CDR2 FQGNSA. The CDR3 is CASSATGIQETQYF. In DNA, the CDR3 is TGTGCCAGCTCCGCGACAGGAATCCAAGAGACCCAGTACTTC.

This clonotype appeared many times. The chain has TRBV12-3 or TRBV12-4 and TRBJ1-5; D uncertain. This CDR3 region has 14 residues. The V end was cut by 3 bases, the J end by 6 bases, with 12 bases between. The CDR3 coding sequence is TGTGCCAGCAGTTTTGGCGCCTCAAGTCAGCCCCAGCATTTT. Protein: CASSFGASSQPQHF.

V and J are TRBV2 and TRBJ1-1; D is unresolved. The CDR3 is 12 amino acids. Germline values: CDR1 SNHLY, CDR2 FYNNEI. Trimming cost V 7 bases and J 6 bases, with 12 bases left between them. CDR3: CASTGNGPEAFF. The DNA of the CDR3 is TGTGCCAGCACCGGAAACGGCCCTGAAGCTTTCTTT.